Given below is one T cell receptor (beta chain) in context. Its antigen remains unknown. The method was immunoSEQ multiplex PCR; TCRdb's version includes in-frame clones alone and lacks a portion of them. The data show tens of thousands of clones, roughly four fifths seen once. This sample is drawn from a study of a mutant IDH1 vaccine in newly diagnosed glioma. Study as a whole: There were roughly 60% males and roughly 38% females among treated patients, whose mean age was about 40 years. Antecedent treatment encompassed radiotherapy, temozolomide, or their combination; the majority received both.

Per the germline V gene, CDR1 is MDHEN and CDR2 is SYDVKM. This CDR3 has 15 amino acids. Deletions cut 3 bases from V and 5 bases from J, with 17 bases between. Time point defined: baseline, week 1 (first vaccination visit). Specified treatment: pre-vaccination baseline after standard-of-care therapy. Points from the study as a whole: Alterations occurring in top peripheral T cell clonotypes seemed unrelated to pseudoprogression.

The chain employs TRBV28 and TRBJ2-7; either TRBD1 or TRBD2 may fit D (5 bases each). The sequencing used PBMCs, collected from a glioma patient treated with radiotherapy, temozolomide or both. The TCR originated in a man between 25 and 39 years old with glioma. CDR3 loop: CASSFFLRQGDEQYF. The CDR3 DNA reads as TGTGCCAGCAGTTTCTTCCTCCGGCAGGGAGACGAGCAGTACTTC.